This T cell receptor (beta chain) was identified in a study of naive and memory T cell subsets. An equimolar mix of two oligonucleotides served as the beta constant-region primer for TRBC1 and TRBC2. MiXCR, applied by TCRdb to the UMI-ligation and nested PCR reads, yields one record per CDR3 protein. This table holds tens of thousands of distinct CDR3 sequences, around 13% found once. There are many counts of this clonotype. This receptor was obtained from a human donor in good health. The sequencing sample was made of central memory CD4+ T cells from blood.

CDR3 nucleotides: TGTGCCAGCAGCCCCCGACTAGCGGGTGACAATGAGCAGTTCTTC. Translation: CASSPRLAGDNEQFF. V and J are TRBV5-8 and TRBJ2-1, with 10 bases that match TRBD2. Trimming removed 4 bases from V and 5 bases from J; junction bases left unmatched: 6. CDR3 length: 15 residues. Germline CDR1 SGHTS, CDR2 YDEGEE.